The present T cell receptor (beta chain) was sequenced within a study of T cells after yellow fever vaccination. Study as a whole: Low-cell-number fractions were prepared with SMART-Seq v4 Ultra Low Input.

Judged by abundance, this clonotype is medium-sized. TCRdb recomputed calls from the 5' RACE reads with MiXCR, one row per CDR3 protein. The sample holds around 88,000 distinct CDR3 sequences, about an eighth seen once. Whole-study results and caveats: Abundant bulk-population clonotypes could contaminate the FACS-sorted repertoires. Primary-vaccination clones mostly resurfaced post-booster (approximately 96% CD4, under 90% CD8). CD4 and CD8 compartments shared a small share of clonotypes, likely from convergent recombination.

The CDR3 sequence is 14 residues long. V was pared by 6 bases and J by 0 bases, with 4 bases of the junction left unmatched. The V gene's germline CDR1 is DFQATT and CDR2 SNEGSKA (reference sequence). Material: CD8+ T cells not binding an NS4B(214-222) dextramer, sorted from PBMCs, obtained around 3 weeks after the first yellow fever vaccination. The clonotype comes from a man aged 18 to 29 who received the YFV17D yellow fever vaccine. The genes are TRBV20-1 and TRBJ2-5; 10 nucleotides line up with TRBD2. The CDR3 here is CSATGLADQETQYF. CDR3 DNA: TGCAGTGCAACAGGACTAGCGGACCAAGAGACCCAGTACTTC.